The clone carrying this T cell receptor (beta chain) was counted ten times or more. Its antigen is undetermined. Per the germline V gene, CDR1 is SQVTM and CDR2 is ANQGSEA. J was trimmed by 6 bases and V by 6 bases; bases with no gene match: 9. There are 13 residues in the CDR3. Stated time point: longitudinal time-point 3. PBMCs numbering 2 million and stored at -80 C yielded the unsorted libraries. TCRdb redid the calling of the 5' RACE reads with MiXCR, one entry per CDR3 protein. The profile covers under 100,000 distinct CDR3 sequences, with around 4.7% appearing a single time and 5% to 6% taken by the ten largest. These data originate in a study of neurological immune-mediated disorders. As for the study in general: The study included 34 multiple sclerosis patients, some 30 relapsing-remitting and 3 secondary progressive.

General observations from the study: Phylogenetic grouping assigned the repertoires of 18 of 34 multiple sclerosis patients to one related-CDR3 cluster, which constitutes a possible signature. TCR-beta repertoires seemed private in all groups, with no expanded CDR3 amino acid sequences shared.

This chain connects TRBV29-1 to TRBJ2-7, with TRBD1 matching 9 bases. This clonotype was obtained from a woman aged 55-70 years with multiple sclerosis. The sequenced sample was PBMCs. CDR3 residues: CSVLDRGTVEQYF. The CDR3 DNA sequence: TGCAGCGTCCTAGACAGGGGGACGGTCGAGCAGTACTTC.